Each of the 19 T cell receptor beta chains below was sequenced from the same sample in a study of cytomegalovirus exposure and HLA in healthy donors (dated by TCRdb to about 2017). Receptors were amplified or captured by the immunoSEQ multiplex PCR assay. For the multiplex PCR, a mixture combining 60 forward primers for TCR Vbeta segments and 13 reverse primers for TCR Jbeta segments was used. Here the immuneACCESS table is served through TCRdb, limited to in-frame sequences with V and J called. Missing clones are a known gap in these copies; in checked studies unresolved V genes cover under half, and the rest lacks a known reason. The sample table lists fewer than 40,000 clones, 86% of them with a count of one. Of the sample, about an eighth falls within the top ten clones. Sequencing used PBMCs. All receptors derive from a woman in her thirties or forties in good health and CMV-seropositive.

The DNA for the CDR3 is TGTGCCAGCAGCTTCGGGACAGGGGACTACGAGCAGTACTTC. Translating gives CASSFGTGDYEQYF. The chain employs TRBV11-2 and TRBJ2-5; 10 bases are shared with TRBD1. Near its end, the DNA agrees better with TRBJ2-7, so the J call may be wrong. Per the germline V gene, CDR1 is SGHAT and CDR2 is FQNNGV. The CDR3 runs 14 residues.

The V gene is TRBV5-4, the J gene TRBJ2-5; TRBD2 is a possible D gene (6 bases). This CDR3 has 14 amino acids. Per the germline V gene, CDR1 is SGHNT and CDR2 is YYREEE (reference sequence). V was pared by 1 base and J by 3 bases, with 10 bases between. The CDR3 spells CASSLNAGKETQYF. The DNA of the CDR3 is TGTGCCAGCAGCTTGAACGCGGGAAAAGAGACCCAGTACTTC.

The chain is built from TRBV30 and TRBJ1-1, with a possible D match to TRBD1 (6 bases). This CDR3 region has 15 residues. Trimming took off 4 bases at V and 0 bases at J, with 15 bases between the two ends. Looked up from germline, CDR1 is GTSNPN and CDR2 is SVGIG (reference sequence). CDR3 DNA: TGTGCCTGGAATTGGACAGCCCACCTGAACACTGAAGCTTTCTTT. Translating gives CAWNWTAHLNTEAFF.

The chain joins TRBV21-1 to TRBJ1-2; the DNA was not compared with TRBD1, the D call given in the table. TRBV21-1 is a pseudogene locus. The CDR3 sequence is 15 residues long. The CDR3 sequence: CASSFRTGEIYGYTF. CDR3 nucleotide sequence: TGTGCCAGCAGCTTCCGGACAGGGGAAATATATGGCTACACCTTC.

The rearrangement joins TRBV10-1 to TRBJ2-5, with 8 bases lining up with TRBD2. This CDR3 region has 16 residues. The V gene end was trimmed by 8 bases and the J gene end by 0 bases; junction bases not matched to a gene: 11. The germline V gene has CDR1 WNHNN and CDR2 SYGVQD (reference sequence). The CDR3 is CASSSGAGGDQETQYF. The CDR3, as DNA: TGCGCCAGCTCCTCTGGGGCGGGGGGCGACCAAGAGACCCAGTACTTC.

This sequence joins TRBV4-3 and TRBJ1-1; weak D call: TRBD1 (5 bases). V was shortened by 0 bases and J by 8 bases, with 10 bases between the two germline ends. Germline CDR1 and CDR2: LGHNA and YSLEER. The CDR3 sequence is 13 residues long. The CDR3: CASSQDRRGEAFF. CDR3 coding DNA: TGCGCCAGCAGCCAAGATAGGCGGGGCGAAGCTTTCTTT.

The chain links TRBV10-2 to TRBJ1-2; D is ambiguous. Germline CDR1 is WSHSY and CDR2 is SAAADI. This CDR3 spans 14 amino acids. The V gene lost 6 bases and the J gene lost 0 bases, with 11 bases spanning the gap. The CDR3 protein is CASSLAAANYGYTF. The CDR3 nucleotides read TGCGCCAGCAGCCTGGCCGCGGCTAACTATGGCTACACCTTC.

The chain combines TRBV7-3 with TRBJ2-1; 11 nucleotides match TRBD2. J lost 7 bases, V lost 8 bases, and 4 bases had no gene match. Germline loops: CDR1 SGHTA, CDR2 FQGTGA. The CDR3 extends over 13 amino acids. Here the CDR3 DNA reads TGTGCCAGCGGGCGACTAGCGGGGAATGAGCAGTTCTTC. This gives the protein CASGRLAGNEQFF.

This chain connects TRBV7-8 to TRBJ1-6, with D maybe TRBD1 (6 bases). This CDR3 has 17 residues. Germline V gene sequence: CDR1 SGHVS, CDR2 FQNEAQ. Trimming removed 4 bases at V and 7 bases at J, with 20 bases between. The CDR3 protein is CASSWAYRVERNSPLHF. In DNA form, the CDR3 reads TGTGCCAGCAGCTGGGCCTACAGGGTGGAGAGAAATTCACCCCTCCACTTT.

The chain has TRBV29-1 and TRBJ2-7; a possible D gene is TRBD2 (7 bases). This CDR3 is built from 16 residues. The germline V gene has CDR1 SQVTM and CDR2 ANQGSEA. V was shortened by 7 bases and J by 2 bases, with 24 bases between the two germline ends. The CDR3 sequence is CSATGSEGGAPYEQYF. The CDR3 nucleotides are TGCAGCGCCACTGGATCGGAGGGGGGGGCTCCCTACGAGCAGTACTTC.

The chain employs TRBV30 and TRBJ1-4, with TRBD1 matching over 7 bases. V was clipped by 2 bases and J by 7 bases; unmatched bases: 1. Germline loops: CDR1 GTSNPN, CDR2 SVGIG (reference sequence). The CDR3 is made up of 12 amino acids. CDR3: CAWSRTGEKLFF. The DNA of the CDR3 is TGTGCCTGGAGTAGGACAGGTGAAAAACTGTTTTTT.

The chain is built from TRBV27 and TRBJ2-1, with D possibly matching TRBD2 (6 bases). CDR3 length: 14 residues. The germline V and J ends were trimmed by 9 bases and 9 bases, with 21 bases remaining between them. From germline, CDR1 is MNHEY and CDR2 SMNVEV (reference sequence). In nucleotides, the CDR3 is TGTGCCAGTAACCCGGCCGGGAGCCCGAGTGAGCAGTTCTTC. Protein: CASNPAGSPSEQFF.

J is TRBJ2-7 and V is TRBV5-1; D uncertain. CDR3 length: 14 amino acids. Germline assignment: CDR1 SGHRS and CDR2 YFSETQ. Trimming removed 0 bases from V and 2 bases from J, with 9 bases in between. The CDR3 sequence is CASSLGGRTYEQYF. The DNA for the CDR3 is TGCGCCAGCAGCTTGGGTGGCAGAACCTACGAGCAGTACTTC.

This chain connects TRBV28 to TRBJ1-2; D unclear. The germline V gene encodes CDR1 MDHEN and CDR2 SYDVKM. Trimming shortened V by 5 bases and J by 8 bases, and 18 bases separated the two germline ends. CDR3 length: 14 amino acids. The CDR3 DNA is TGTGCCAGCAGTCCCGGGAGGTCCCAGTGGGGCTACACCTTC. Translating gives CASSPGRSQWGYTF.

V gene TRBV7-2 combines with J gene TRBJ2-7; TRBD1 is a possible D gene (6 bases). Deletions cut 3 bases from V and 2 bases from J, with 11 bases between. Germline values: CDR1 SGHTA, CDR2 FQGNSA. The CDR3 contains 14 residues. CDR3 in DNA: TGTGCCAGCAGCTTTCTGACAGGCACCTACGAGCAGTACTTC. This translates into CASSFLTGTYEQYF. The entire variable domain, with the rest obtained from reference TRBV7-2 and TRBJ2-7, is as follows: GAGVSQSPSNKVTEKGKDVELRCDPISGHTALYWYRQSLGQGLEFLIYFQGNSAPDKSGLPSDRFSAERTGGSVSTLTIQRTQQEDSAVYLCASSFLTGTYEQYFGPGTRLTVT.

This sequence joins TRBV4-2 and TRBJ1-6; the D is unclear. The V gene lost 1 base and the J gene lost 0 bases, with 13 bases spanning the gap. Looked up from germline, CDR1 is LGHNA and CDR2 is YNFKEQ. The CDR3 contains 18 residues. CDR3 protein: CASSQVNIRSSYNSPLHF. The CDR3 DNA follows: TGTGCCAGCAGCCAAGTAAACATCCGGAGCTCCTATAATTCACCCCTCCACTTT.

This clone has a single count. The sample holds other DNA sequences that translate to the same CDR3. The chain recombines TRBV19 with TRBJ2-3; no definite D call. The CDR3 sequence is 14 residues long. Germline assignment: CDR1 LNHDA and CDR2 SQIVND (reference sequence). The ends were cut back, 3 bases at V and 0 bases at J, with 7 bases in the middle. The CDR3 reads CASSIGPSTDTQYF. The CDR3, as DNA: TGTGCCAGTAGTATTGGCCCTAGCACAGATACGCAGTATTTT.

V is TRBV7-2 and J is TRBJ1-5; tentative D call: TRBD1 (5 bases). Germline-derived CDR1 and CDR2 are SGHTA and FQGNSA. V shed 0 bases and J shed 6 bases, with 15 bases lying between them. This CDR3 is built from 16 residues. DNA for the CDR3: TGTGCCAGCAGCTTAGCGCAAAGGGGCGCTTCTCAGCCCCAGCATTTT. As protein: CASSLAQRGASQPQHF.

This chain connects TRBV11-1 to TRBJ2-5, with 9 bases aligning to TRBD2. Germline CDR1 and CDR2: SGHAT and FQDESV (reference sequence). CDR3 length: 15 amino acids. V gave up 1 base and J gave up 3 bases; unmatched junction bases: 3. CDR3 bases: TGTGCCAGCAGCTTAGGCGGGGGGGTAAAAGAGACCCAGTACTTC. Its protein product is CASSLGGGVKETQYF.